A selection of T cell receptor beta chains follows, all from one sample in a study of Ad26.COV2.S vaccination and SARS-CoV-2 variants. Here immunoSEQ multiplex PCR was the method, and the copy in TCRdb shows in-frame clones only, minus some. The data contain fewer than 900,000 clones, roughly nine tenths of them singletons. Sequencing was performed on peripheral blood, taken in a trial of Ad26.COV2.S vaccine versus placebo. All receptors derive from a person aged 18-65 years who received the Ad26.COV2.S COVID-19 vaccine or a placebo. CDR3s include the opening cysteine and the closing phenylalanine or tryptophan. Fields, in order: J gene, V gene, D gene, clone size, CDR3 protein, CDR3 DNA. The D gene is left open where the match is weak. Only some rows state a clone size, as once, few, many or a class for expanded clones.

>TRBJ2-1|TRBV11-3|-|many
CASSLSGEAYNEQFF
TGTGCCAGCAGCTTGTCGGGGGAAGCCTACAATGAGCAGTTCTTC
>TRBJ2-5|TRBV7-9|-|-
CASTFNSRGETQYF
TGTGCCAGCACCTTCAATTCCCGTGGGGAGACCCAGTACTTC
>TRBJ2-3|TRBV19|TRBD2|-
CASSLAGGLPPPDTQYF
TGTGCCAGTAGTCTAGCGGGGGGGCTCCCCCCCCCAGATACGCAGTATTTT
>TRBJ1-3|TRBV9|TRBD1|-
CASSPRDSGNTIYF
TGTGCCAGCAGCCCCCGGGACAGCGGAAACACCATATATTTT
>TRBJ1-3|TRBV6-5|-|-
CASSPVGGGGNTIYF
TGTGCCAGCAGCCCAGTTGGAGGGGGTGGAAACACCATATATTTT
>TRBJ2-2|TRBV29-1|-|-
CSGILTGELFF
TGCAGCGGGATTTTGACCGGGGAGCTGTTTTTT
>TRBJ2-7|TRBV19|-|once
CASSSFAGTYEQYF
TGTGCCAGTAGTTCTTTCGCAGGGACCTACGAGCAGTACTTC
>TRBJ2-5|TRBV12-5|-|-
CASGMTSETQYF
TGTGCTAGTGGAATGACCTCCGAGACCCAGTACTTC
>TRBJ2-3|TRBV25-1|TRBD2|-
CASKGKRGVSDTQYF
TGTGCCAGCAAAGGGAAGCGGGGGGTCAGTGATACGCAGTATTTT
>TRBJ2-2|TRBV7-2|-|-
CASSIPGGASPGELFF
TGTGCCAGCAGCATCCCTGGGGGAGCAAGCCCCGGGGAGCTGTTTTTT
>TRBJ2-4|TRBV9|-|-
CASSARASQNIQYF
TGTGCCAGCAGCGCCCGGGCCAGCCAAAACATTCAGTACTTC
>TRBJ1-2|TRBV7-8|TRBD1|-
CASSLRDSPNYGYTF
TGTGCCAGCAGCCTCCGGGACAGTCCTAACTATGGCTACACCTTC
>TRBJ2-5|TRBV9|TRBD2|-
CASSPPSGGTQYF
TGTGCCAGCAGCCCCCCTAGCGGGGGGACCCAGTACTTC
>TRBJ2-4|TRBV24-1|TRBD1|once
CATGDRGPSKNIQYF
TGTGCCACCGGGGACAGGGGGCCGTCCAAAAACATTCAGTACTTC
>TRBJ2-3|TRBV5-4|TRBD2|-
CASSPGGADTQYF
TGTGCCAGCAGCCCGGGGGGAGCAGATACGCAGTATTTT
>TRBJ1-5|TRBV12-3/TRBV12-4|-|few
CASSQGLYQPQHF
TGTGCCAGCAGCCAGGGGCTATATCAGCCCCAGCATTTT
>TRBJ2-1|TRBV5-1|-|-
CASSLSINEQFF
TGCGCCAGCAGCCTTTCCATCAATGAGCAGTTCTTC
>TRBJ1-4|TRBV3-1/TRBV3-2|-|-
CASSYSGTVREKLFF
TGTGCCAGCAGCTACTCCGGGACCGTAAGGGAAAAACTGTTTTTT
>TRBJ2-1|TRBV7-2|-|-
CASTLTSSGEQFF
TGTGCCAGCACCCTAACTAGTTCCGGCGAGCAGTTCTTC
>TRBJ2-7|TRBV12-3/TRBV12-4|-|-
CASSRTLGYEQYF
TGTGCCAGCAGTAGGACCCTGGGGTACGAGCAGTACTTC
>TRBJ2-1|TRBV18|-|-
CASSLGLYNEQFF
TGTGCCAGCTCACTGGGACTCTACAATGAGCAGTTCTTC
>TRBJ1-1|TRBV18|-|once
CASSPQFGTEAFF
TGTGCCAGCTCACCCCAGTTCGGCACTGAAGCTTTCTTT
>TRBJ1-2|TRBV6-5|-|-
CASSLTGLSNYGYTF
TGTGCCAGCAGTTTAACAGGGCTTAGTAACTATGGCTACACCTTC
>TRBJ1-6|TRBV27|-|few
CASSLSYNSPLHF
TGTGCCAGCAGCCTCTCCTATAATTCACCCCTCCACTTT
>TRBJ1-2|TRBV9|TRBD1|-
CASSVASDRGGYTF
TGTGCCAGCAGCGTAGCTTCGGACAGGGGAGGCTACACCTTC
>TRBJ2-3|TRBV7-9|TRBD1|-
CASSVRTGVPDTQYF
TGTGCCAGCAGCGTAAGAACAGGGGTTCCAGATACGCAGTATTTT